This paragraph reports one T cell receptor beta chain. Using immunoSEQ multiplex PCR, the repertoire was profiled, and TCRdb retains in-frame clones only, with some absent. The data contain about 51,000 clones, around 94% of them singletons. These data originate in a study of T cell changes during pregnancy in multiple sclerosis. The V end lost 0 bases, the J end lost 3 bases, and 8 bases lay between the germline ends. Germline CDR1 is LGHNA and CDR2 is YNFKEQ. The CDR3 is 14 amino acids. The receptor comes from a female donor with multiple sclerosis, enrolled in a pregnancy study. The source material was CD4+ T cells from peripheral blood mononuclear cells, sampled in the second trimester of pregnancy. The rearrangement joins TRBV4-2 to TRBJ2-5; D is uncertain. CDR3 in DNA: TGTGCCAGCAGCCAAGATACAGCTAAAGAGACCCAGTACTTC. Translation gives CASSQDTAKETQYF.